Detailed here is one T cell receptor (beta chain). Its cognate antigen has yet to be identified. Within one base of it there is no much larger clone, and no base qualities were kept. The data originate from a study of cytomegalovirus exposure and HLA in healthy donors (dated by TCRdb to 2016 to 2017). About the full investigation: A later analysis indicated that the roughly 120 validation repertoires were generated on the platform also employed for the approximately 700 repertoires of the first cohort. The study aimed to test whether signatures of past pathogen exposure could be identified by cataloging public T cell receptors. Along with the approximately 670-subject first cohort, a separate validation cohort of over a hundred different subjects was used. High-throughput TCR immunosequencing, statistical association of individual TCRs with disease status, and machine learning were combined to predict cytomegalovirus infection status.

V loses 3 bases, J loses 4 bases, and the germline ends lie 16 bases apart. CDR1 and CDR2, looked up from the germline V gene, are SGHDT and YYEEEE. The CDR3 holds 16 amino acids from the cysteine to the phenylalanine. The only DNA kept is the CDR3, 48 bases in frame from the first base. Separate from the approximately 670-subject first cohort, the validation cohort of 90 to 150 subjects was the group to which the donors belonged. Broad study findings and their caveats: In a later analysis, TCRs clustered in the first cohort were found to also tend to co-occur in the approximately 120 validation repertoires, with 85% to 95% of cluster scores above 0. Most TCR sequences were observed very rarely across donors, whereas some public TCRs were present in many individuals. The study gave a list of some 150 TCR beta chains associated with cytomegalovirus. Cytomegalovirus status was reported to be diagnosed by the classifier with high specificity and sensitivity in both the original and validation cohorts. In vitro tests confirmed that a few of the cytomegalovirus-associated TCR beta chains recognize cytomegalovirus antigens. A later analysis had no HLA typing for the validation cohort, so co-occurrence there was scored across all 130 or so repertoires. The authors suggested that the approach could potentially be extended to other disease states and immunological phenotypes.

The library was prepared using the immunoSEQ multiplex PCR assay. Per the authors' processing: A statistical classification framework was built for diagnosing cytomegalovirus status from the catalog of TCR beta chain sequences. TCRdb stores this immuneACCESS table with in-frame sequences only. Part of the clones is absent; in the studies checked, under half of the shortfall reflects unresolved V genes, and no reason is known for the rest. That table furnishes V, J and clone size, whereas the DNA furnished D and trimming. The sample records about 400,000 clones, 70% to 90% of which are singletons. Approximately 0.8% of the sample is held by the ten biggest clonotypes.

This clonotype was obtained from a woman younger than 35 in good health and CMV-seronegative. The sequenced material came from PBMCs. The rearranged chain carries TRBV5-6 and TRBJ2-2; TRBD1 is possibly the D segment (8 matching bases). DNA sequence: TGTGCCAGCAGCTGGCGACAGGGGAGGGGCACCGGGGAGCTGTTTTTT. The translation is CASSWRQGRGTGELFF.